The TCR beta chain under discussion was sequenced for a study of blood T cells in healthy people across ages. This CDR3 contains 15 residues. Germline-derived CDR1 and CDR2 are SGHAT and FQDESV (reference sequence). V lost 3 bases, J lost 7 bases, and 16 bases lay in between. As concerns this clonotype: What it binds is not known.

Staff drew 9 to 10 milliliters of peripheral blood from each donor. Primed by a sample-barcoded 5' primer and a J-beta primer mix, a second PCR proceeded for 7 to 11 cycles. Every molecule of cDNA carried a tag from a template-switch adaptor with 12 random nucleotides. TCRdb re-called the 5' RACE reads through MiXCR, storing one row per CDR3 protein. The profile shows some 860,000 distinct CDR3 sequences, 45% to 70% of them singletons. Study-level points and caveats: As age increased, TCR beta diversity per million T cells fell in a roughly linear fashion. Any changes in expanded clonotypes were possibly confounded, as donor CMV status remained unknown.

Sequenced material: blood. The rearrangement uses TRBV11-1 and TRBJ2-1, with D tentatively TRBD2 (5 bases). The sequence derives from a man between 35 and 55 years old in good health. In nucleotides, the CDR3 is TGTGCCAGCAGCTTGACTTGGGAGCGCTTGAATGAGCAGTTCTTC. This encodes CASSLTWERLNEQFF.